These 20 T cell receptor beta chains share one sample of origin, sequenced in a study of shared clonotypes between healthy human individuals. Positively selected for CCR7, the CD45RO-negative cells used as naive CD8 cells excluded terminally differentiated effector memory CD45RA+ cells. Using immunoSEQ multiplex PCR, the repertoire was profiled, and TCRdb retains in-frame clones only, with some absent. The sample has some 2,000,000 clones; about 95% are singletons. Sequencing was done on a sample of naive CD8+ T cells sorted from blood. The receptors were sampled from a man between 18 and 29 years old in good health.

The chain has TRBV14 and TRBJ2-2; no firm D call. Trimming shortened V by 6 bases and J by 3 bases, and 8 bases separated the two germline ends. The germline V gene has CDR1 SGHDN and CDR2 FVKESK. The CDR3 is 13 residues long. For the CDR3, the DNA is TGTGCCAGCAGGCCCAAGGACACCGGGGAGCTGTTTTTT. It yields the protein CASRPKDTGELFF.

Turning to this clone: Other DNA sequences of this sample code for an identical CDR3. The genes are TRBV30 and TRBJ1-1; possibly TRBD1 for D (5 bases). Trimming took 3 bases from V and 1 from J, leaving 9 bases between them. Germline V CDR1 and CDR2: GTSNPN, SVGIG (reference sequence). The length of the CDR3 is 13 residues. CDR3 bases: TGTGCCTGGAGCGGCGGGGGGAACACTGAAGCTTTCTTT. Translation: CAWSGGGNTEAFF. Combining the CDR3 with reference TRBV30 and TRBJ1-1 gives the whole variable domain SQTIHQWPATLVQPVGSPLSLECTVEGTSNPNLYWYRQAAGRGLQLLFYSVGIGQISSEVPQNLSASRPQDRQFILSSKKLLLSDSGFYLCAWSGGGNTEAFFGQGTRLTVV.

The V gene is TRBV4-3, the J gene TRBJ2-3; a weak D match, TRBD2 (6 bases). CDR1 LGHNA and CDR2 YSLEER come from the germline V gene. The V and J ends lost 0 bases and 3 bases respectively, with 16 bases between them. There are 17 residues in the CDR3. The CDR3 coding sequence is TGCGCCAGCAGCCAAGACGCGGAGGGACTTGAGACAGATACGCAGTATTTT. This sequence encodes CASSQDAEGLETDTQYF.

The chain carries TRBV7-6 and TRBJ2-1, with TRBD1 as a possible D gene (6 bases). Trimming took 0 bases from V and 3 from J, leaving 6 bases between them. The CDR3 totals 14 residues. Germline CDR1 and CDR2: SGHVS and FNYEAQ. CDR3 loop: CASSLAGHYNEQFF. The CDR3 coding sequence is TGTGCCAGCAGCTTAGCGGGACACTACAATGAGCAGTTCTTC.

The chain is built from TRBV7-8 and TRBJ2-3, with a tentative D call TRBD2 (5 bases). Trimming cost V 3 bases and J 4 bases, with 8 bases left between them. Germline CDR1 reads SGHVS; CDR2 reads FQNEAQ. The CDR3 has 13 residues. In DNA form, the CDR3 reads TGTGCCAGCAGCTTCGGGGTCGCAGATACGCAGTATTTT. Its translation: CASSFGVADTQYF.

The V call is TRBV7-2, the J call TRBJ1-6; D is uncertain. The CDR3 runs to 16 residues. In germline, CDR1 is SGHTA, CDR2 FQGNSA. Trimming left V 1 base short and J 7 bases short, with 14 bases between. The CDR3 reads CASSLDIADGNSPLHF. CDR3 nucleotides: TGTGCCAGCAGCTTAGATATCGCCGACGGCAATTCACCCCTCCACTTT.

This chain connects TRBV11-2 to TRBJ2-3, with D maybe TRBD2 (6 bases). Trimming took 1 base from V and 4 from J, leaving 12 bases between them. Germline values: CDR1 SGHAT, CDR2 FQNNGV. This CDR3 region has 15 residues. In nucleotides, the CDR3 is TGTGCCAGCAGCTTAGTCCCCACTAGCTCAGATACGCAGTATTTT. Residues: CASSLVPTSSDTQYF.

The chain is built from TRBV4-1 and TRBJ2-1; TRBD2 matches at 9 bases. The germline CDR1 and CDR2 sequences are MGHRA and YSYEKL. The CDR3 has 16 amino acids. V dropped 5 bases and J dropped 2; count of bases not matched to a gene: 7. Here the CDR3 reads CASSTSGRTTYNEQFF. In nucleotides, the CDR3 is TGCGCCAGCAGCACAAGCGGGAGGACGACCTACAATGAGCAGTTCTTC.

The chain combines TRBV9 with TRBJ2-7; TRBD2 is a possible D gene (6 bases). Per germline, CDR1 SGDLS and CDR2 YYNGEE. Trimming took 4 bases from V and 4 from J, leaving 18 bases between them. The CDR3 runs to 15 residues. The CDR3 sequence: CASSKGSGVAYEQYF. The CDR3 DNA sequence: TGTGCCAGCAGCAAAGGGTCGGGGGTAGCTTACGAGCAGTACTTC.

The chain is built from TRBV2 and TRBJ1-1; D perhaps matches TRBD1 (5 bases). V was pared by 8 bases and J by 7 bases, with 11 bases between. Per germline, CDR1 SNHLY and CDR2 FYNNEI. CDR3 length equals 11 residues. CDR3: CASGGAGEAFF. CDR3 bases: TGTGCCAGCGGAGGGGCAGGTGAAGCTTTCTTT.

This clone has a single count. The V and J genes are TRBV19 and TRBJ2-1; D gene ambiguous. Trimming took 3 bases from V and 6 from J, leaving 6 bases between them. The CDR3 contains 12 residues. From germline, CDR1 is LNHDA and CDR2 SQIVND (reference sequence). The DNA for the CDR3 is TGTGCCAGTAGTATGGCGCGCAATGAGCAGTTCTTC. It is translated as CASSMARNEQFF.

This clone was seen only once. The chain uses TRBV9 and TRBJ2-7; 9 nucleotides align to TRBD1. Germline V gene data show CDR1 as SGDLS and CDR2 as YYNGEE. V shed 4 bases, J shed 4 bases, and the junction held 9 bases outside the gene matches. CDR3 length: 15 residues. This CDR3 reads CASSISGQGDYEQYF. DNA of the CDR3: TGTGCCAGCAGCATTTCGGGACAGGGAGATTACGAGCAGTACTTC.

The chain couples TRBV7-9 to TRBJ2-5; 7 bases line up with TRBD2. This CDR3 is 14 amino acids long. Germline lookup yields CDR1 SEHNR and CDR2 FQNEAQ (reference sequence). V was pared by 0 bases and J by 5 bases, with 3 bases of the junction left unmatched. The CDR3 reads CASSLAGGFETQYF. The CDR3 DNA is TGTGCCAGCAGCTTAGCGGGAGGGTTCGAGACCCAGTACTTC.

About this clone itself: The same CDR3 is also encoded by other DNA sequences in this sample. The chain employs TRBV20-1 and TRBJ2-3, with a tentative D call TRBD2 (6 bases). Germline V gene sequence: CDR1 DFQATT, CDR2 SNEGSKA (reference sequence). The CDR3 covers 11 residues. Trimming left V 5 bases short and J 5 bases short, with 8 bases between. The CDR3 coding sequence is TGCAGTGCTCGACTAGTAGATACGCAGTATTTT. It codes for CSARLVDTQYF.

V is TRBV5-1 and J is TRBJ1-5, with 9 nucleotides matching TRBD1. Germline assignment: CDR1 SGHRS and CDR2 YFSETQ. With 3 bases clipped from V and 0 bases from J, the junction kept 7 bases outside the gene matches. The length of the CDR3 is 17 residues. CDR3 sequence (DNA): TGCGCCAGCAGCTGGGACAGGGAGGGTAATAGCAATCAGCCCCAGCATTTT. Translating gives CASSWDREGNSNQPQHF.

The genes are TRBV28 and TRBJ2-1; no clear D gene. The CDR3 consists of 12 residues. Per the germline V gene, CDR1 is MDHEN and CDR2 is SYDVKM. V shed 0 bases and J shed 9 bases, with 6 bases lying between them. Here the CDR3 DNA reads TGTGCCAGCAGTTTATGGAGTGGTGAGCAGTTCTTC. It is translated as CASSLWSGEQFF.

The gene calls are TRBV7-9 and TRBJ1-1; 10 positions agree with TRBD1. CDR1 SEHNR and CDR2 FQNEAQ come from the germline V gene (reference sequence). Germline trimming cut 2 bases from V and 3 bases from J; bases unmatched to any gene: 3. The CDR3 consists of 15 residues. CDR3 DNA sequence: TGTGCCAGCAGCTTATTCGGACAGGGGGACACTGAAGCTTTCTTT. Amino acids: CASSLFGQGDTEAFF. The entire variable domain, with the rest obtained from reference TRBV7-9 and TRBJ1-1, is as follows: DTGVSQNPRHKITKRGQNVTFRCDPISEHNRLYWYRQTLGQGPEFLTYFQNEAQLEKSRLLSDRFSAERPKGSFSTLEIQRTEQGDSAMYLCASSLFGQGDTEAFFGQGTRLTVV.

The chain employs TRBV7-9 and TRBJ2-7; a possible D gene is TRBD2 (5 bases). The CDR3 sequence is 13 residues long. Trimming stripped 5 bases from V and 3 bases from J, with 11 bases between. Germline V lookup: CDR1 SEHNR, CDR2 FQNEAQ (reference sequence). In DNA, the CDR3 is TGTGCCAGCAGCCTCCCAGCGGACTACGAGCAGTACTTC. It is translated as CASSLPADYEQYF.

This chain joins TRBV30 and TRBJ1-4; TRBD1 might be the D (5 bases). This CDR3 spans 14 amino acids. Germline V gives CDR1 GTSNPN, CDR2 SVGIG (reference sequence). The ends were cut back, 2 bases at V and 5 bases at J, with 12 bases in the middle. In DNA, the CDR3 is TGTGCCTGGAGTTATCAGGGAGCAAATGAAAAACTGTTTTTT. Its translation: CAWSYQGANEKLFF.

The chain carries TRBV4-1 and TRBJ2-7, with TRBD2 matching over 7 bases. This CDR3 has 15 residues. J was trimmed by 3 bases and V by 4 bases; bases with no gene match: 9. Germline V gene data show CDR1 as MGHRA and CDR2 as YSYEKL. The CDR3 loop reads CASSPGQGGYYEQYF. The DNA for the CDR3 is TGCGCCAGCAGCCCCGGCCAGGGAGGGTACTACGAGCAGTACTTC.